The 4 T cell receptor beta chains below come from one sample, sequenced in a study of early T cells in non-severe SARS-CoV-2 infection. TCRdb reprocessed the 5' RACE reads with MiXCR, giving one entry per CDR3 protein. The table lists over 50,000 distinct CDR3 sequences, less than 14% of them singletons, with about 1.7% in the top ten. Sequencing was carried out using whole blood. The receptors were sampled from an adult who was a healthcare worker with PCR-confirmed SARS-CoV-2 infection or an uninfected control (not recorded which).

This clonotype was counted ten times or more. The gene calls are TRBV6-2 or TRBV6-3 and TRBJ2-5; D unresolved. V was clipped by 2 bases and J by 4 bases, with 5 bases between them. Germline lookup yields CDR1 MNHEY and CDR2 SVGEGT. CDR3 size: 12 residues. CDR3: CASSYAAETQYF. The DNA of the CDR3 is TGTGCCAGCAGTTACGCCGCAGAGACCCAGTACTTC.

The chain is built from TRBV9 and TRBJ1-6; possible D gene TRBD1, 6 bases. The CDR3 is 16 amino acids. Between the trimmed V and J ends, which lost 4 bases and 8 bases, there was a span of 19 bases. In germline, CDR1 is SGDLS, CDR2 YYNGEE. CDR3 loop: CASSSPLGGEYSPLHF. CDR3 coding DNA: TGTGCCAGCAGCTCCCCCCTAGGGGGGGAGTATTCACCCCTCCACTTT.

This clonotype was recorded many times. This chain joins TRBV30 and TRBJ1-2, with 9 bases identical to TRBD1. Germline loops: CDR1 GTSNPN, CDR2 SVGIG (reference sequence). After removal of 5 bases from V and 6 bases from J, the junction contained 10 bases not matched to a gene. This CDR3 is built from 14 residues. Written as DNA, the CDR3 is TGTGCCTGGGACCCGGGACAGGGTAGTAATGGCTACACCTTC. It encodes CAWDPGQGSNGYTF. The complete variable domain, with remaining parts taken from reference TRBV30 and TRBJ1-2, reads SQTIHQWPATLVQPVGSPLSLECTVEGTSNPNLYWYRQAAGRGLQLLFYSVGIGQISSEVPQNLSASRPQDRQFILSSKKLLLSDSGFYLCAWDPGQGSNGYTFGSGTRLTVV.

This clonotype was recorded at least ten times. The rearrangement uses TRBV3-2 and TRBJ2-1; TRBD1, the table's D call, was not compared with the DNA. TRBV3-2 is noted as a pseudogene. This CDR3 has 13 amino acids. The CDR3 sequence: CASSHEQDNEQFF. The CDR3 nucleotides read TGTGCCAGCAGCCACGAACAGGACAATGAGCAGTTCTTC.